A selection of T cell receptor beta chains follows, all from one sample in a study of cytomegalovirus exposure and HLA in healthy donors. Clones were read by immunoSEQ multiplex PCR, and TCRdb kept only the in-frame ones, dropping some. The sample yields about 160,000 clones, of which the top ten take up around 1.9%. Sequenced sample: PBMCs. All receptors come from a man younger than 40 in good health and CMV-seronegative. The CDR3 runs from the conserved cysteine through the conserved F or W. D genes are given only for firm matches.

v_gene	j_gene	d_gene	CDR3nt	CDR3aa
TRBV7-9	TRBJ2-1	.	TGTGCCAGCAGCTTAGTGGCTAGCCCGAATGAGCAGTTCTTC	CASSLVASPNEQFF
TRBV7-9	TRBJ2-7	TRBD2	TGTGCCAGCCGCCCTCGGGGGGTAGCGGGACCTCTCTCCTACGAGCAGTACTTC	CASRPRGVAGPLSYEQYF
TRBV6-6	TRBJ2-5	.	TGTGCCAGCAGTTACGGGGCGCGGCTTGAAACCCAGTACTTC	CASSYGARLETQYF
TRBV5-1	TRBJ2-1	TRBD1	TGCGCCAGCAGCTTGGCGACAGGGGAAGGGAATGAGCAGTTCTTC	CASSLATGEGNEQFF
TRBV7-3	TRBJ2-1	.	TGTGCCAGCAGCTTAGGGATAGGGGCTACCTACAATGAGCAGTTCTTC	CASSLGIGATYNEQFF
TRBV7-3	TRBJ2-3	.	TGTGCCAGCAGCTTAGGGAGCCGGTTAGATACGCAGTATTTT	CASSLGSRLDTQYF
TRBV5-1	TRBJ2-1	TRBD2	TGCGCCAGCAGCTCACTTAGGACAGCGGGGGGGGATGAGCAGTTCTTC	CASSSLRTAGGDEQFF
TRBV6-1	TRBJ2-7	.	TGTGCCAGCAGTGACCAAGGGGCTTACGAGCAGTACTTC	CASSDQGAYEQYF
TRBV2	TRBJ2-1	.	TGTGCCAGCAGTGGTGGCCTAGCGCCAGCCTACAATGAGCAGTTCTTC	CASSGGLAPAYNEQFF
TRBV2	TRBJ1-2	TRBD1	TGTGCCAGCAGCCGAGGGACAGGGATGGGTGGCTACACCTTC	CASSRGTGMGGYTF
TRBV7-8	TRBJ1-1	.	TGTGCCAGCAGCCTCCTGGGGGGGGTTGACACTGAAGCTTTCTTT	CASSLLGGVDTEAFF
TRBV19	TRBJ2-2	TRBD2	TGTGCCAGTAGAAAGGGACTAGCCACCGGGGAGCTGTTTTTT	CASRKGLATGELFF
TRBV11-3	TRBJ2-6	TRBD1	TGTGCCAGCAGCTTAAGTATGACAGGGGCTGGGGCCAACGTCCTGACTTTC	CASSLSMTGAGANVLTF
TRBV5-1	TRBJ2-7	TRBD1	TGCGCCAGCAGCCCGGGACAGGAAACCTACGAGCAGTACTTC	CASSPGQETYEQYF
TRBV5-1	TRBJ2-2	TRBD1	TGCGCCAGCAGCTTGCCGGGGACAGGATCCACCGGGGAGCTGTTTTTT	CASSLPGTGSTGELFF
TRBV7-6	TRBJ2-7	.	TGTGCCAGCAGCCCCCGGGGGTACGAGCAGTACTTC	CASSPRGYEQYF
TRBV5-1	TRBJ2-2	.	TGCGCCAGCAGCTCGACAGGGAACACCGGGGAGCTGTTTTTT	CASSSTGNTGELFF
TRBV6-5	TRBJ2-7	TRBD2	TGTGCCAGCAGTTACGGCGGGGGGCTGATTCTTTACGAGCAGTACTTC	CASSYGGGLILYEQYF
TRBV7-3	TRBJ2-7	.	TGTGCCAGCAGCCGAAACGGACACTCCTACGAGCAGTACTTC	CASSRNGHSYEQYF
TRBV27	TRBJ2-7	TRBD1	TGTGCCAGCAGTTCCCGACAGGGTGGCGAGCAGTACTTC	CASSSRQGGEQYF
TRBV7-7	TRBJ2-2	TRBD2	TGTGCCAGCAGCTCTTTACTAGCGGGACACACCGGGGAGCTGTTTTTT	CASSSLLAGHTGELFF
TRBV5-8	TRBJ2-1	.	TGTGCCAGCAGCTTGGGAGGGTTCAATGAGCAGTTCTTC	CASSLGGFNEQFF
TRBV9	TRBJ1-2	.	TGTGCCAGCAGCCCCACCCCGGCAGGGAGGATGAACTATGGCTACACCTTC	CASSPTPAGRMNYGYTF
TRBV30	TRBJ2-3	TRBD2	TGTGCCTGGAGTGGTCTAGCGGGAGTCGATCGAGATACGCAGTATTTT	CAWSGLAGVDRDTQYF
TRBV7-2	TRBJ1-5	.	TGTGCCAGCAGCTTAGGTGGGATCGGGTCAGGGCAGCCCCAGCATTTT	CASSLGGIGSGQPQHF
TRBV18	TRBJ2-7	TRBD2	TGTGCCAGCTCACCACCTAACCGGGCTAGCGGGGGTACCCCCGGCGAGCAGTACTTC	CASSPPNRASGGTPGEQYF